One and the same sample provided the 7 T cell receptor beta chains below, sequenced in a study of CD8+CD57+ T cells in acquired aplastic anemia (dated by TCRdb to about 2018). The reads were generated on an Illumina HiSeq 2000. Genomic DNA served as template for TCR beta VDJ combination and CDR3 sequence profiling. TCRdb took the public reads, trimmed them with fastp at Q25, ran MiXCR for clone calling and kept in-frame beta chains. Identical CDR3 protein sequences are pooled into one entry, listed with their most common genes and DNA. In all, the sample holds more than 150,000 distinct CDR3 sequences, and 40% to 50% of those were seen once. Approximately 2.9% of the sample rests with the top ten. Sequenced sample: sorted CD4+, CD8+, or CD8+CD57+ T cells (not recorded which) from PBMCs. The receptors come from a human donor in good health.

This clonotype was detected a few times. The CDR3 loop is CATRQSNYGYTF. The CDR3 region has the DNA TGTGCCACCAGACAGTCTAACTATGGCTACACCTTC. The chain employs TRBV10-3 and TRBJ1-2; D may be TRBD1 (5 bases). Trimming cost V 10 bases and J 0 bases, with 9 bases left between them. The CDR3 length is 12 residues. Germline lookup yields CDR1 ENHRY and CDR2 SYGVKD.

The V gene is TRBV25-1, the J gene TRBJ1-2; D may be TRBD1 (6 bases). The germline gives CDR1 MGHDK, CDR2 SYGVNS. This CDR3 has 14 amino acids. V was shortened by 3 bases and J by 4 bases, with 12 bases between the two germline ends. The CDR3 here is CASSDRDKLYGYTF. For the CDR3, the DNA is TGTGCCAGCAGTGATAGGGACAAACTCTATGGCTACACCTTC.

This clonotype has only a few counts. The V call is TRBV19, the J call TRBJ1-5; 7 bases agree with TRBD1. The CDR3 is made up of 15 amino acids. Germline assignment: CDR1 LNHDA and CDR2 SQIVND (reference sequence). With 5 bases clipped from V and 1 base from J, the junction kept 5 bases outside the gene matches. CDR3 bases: TGTGCCAGTAGTGCCACAGGGGCGAGCAATCAGCCCCAGCATTTT. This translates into CASSATGASNQPQHF.

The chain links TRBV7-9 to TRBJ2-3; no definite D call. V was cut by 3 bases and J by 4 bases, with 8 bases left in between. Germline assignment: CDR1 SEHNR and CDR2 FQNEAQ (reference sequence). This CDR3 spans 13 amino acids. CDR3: CASSLAAADTQYF. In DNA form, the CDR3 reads TGTGCCAGCAGCTTGGCAGCTGCAGATACGCAGTATTTT. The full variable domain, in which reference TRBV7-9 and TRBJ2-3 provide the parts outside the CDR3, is DTGVSQNPRHKITKRGQNVTFRCDPISEHNRLYWYRQTLGQGPEFLTYFQNEAQLEKSRLLSDRFSAERPKGSFSTLEIQRTEQGDSAMYLCASSLAAADTQYFGPGTRLTVL.

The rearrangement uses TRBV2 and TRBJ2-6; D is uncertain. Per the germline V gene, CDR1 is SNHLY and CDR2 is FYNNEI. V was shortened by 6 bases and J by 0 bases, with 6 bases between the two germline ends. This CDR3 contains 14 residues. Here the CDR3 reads CASRQDSGANVLTF. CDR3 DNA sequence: TGTGCCAGCAGACAAGACTCTGGGGCCAACGTCCTGACTTTC.

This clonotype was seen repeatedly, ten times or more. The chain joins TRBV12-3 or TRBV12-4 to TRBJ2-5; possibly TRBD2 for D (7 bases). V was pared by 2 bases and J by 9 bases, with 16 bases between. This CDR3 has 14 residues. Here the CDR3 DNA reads TGTGCCAGCAGTTTAATTGGGGGCGCGGGGGCCCAGTACTTC. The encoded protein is CASSLIGGAGAQYF.

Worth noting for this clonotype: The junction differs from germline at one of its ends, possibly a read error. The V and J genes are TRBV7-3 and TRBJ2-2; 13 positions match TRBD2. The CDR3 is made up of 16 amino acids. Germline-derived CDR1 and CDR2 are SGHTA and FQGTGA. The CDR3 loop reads CVSSTIGLAGVGELFF. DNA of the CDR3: TGTGTCAGCAGCACTATCGGACTAGCGGGAGTCGGGGAGCTGTTTTTT.